This note documents a single T cell receptor beta chain sequence. Its antigen remains unidentified. Base qualities are not recorded, but no much larger clone differs from it by a single base. The label giving this sample's time point can be read as: pre-treatment sample, taken before nivolumab and TIL therapy. A phase I trial run at two centers enrolled adults with stage 4 NSCLC between October 2017 and early 2020. The samples were drawn from an open-label, single-arm phase I trial testing tumor-infiltrating lymphocyte therapy combined with nivolumab in advanced non-small cell lung cancer. Blood mononuclear cells from EDTA tubes were isolated by Ficoll gradient, snap-frozen as pellets, and DNA was extracted with a Qiagen mini-prep kit. The sample originates from a study of TIL therapy for anti-PD-1-resistant metastatic lung cancer (dated by TCRdb to the early 2020s). For the wider study: Tumors were harvested before any PD-1/PD-L1 blockade; patients then received nivolumab, and those progressing received lymphodepletion, expanded TIL infusion and IL-2. Enrolled patients had a median age of about 50 years (range about 35-85) and a median tumor PD-L1 proportion score of less than 7%. The cohort was composed predominantly of lung adenocarcinoma, with a few EGFR-mutant and two ALK-rearranged tumors included, and half of patients were identified as current or former smokers. A median non-synonymous tumor mutation burden of under 1.9 mutations per megabase was determined across the cohort by whole-exome sequencing. T cell receptor beta sequencing of tumor and peripheral blood served to follow clonotypes across the tumor, the expanded TIL product, and serial blood samples.

Summary of the overall study and its limitations: The study protocol defined all tumor marker inferences as exploratory. The cohort was highly selected, with more treatment-naive, never-smoker and oncogene-addicted patients than typical, limiting generalizability. Clonotypes from the infused TIL partially replaced the baseline peripheral repertoire and then declined over months, and persistence showed no apparent association with response.

The immunoSEQ v3 hsTCRB kit was used to amplify TCR beta CDR3 regions from genomic DNA through bias-controlled multiplex PCR. TCR libraries were sequenced on an Illumina NextSeq 500 to 2 million to 2.5 million read pairs for survey level or 5-6 million for deep level. On the study's bioinformatics: Clonality was reported by immunoSEQ Analyzer software, which also assigned V, D and J genes and filtered out non-productive sequences. Repertoires were compared using productive Simpson clonality and Morisita overlap index of productive TRB rearrangements between infused TIL and blood. Absolute clonotype counts in blood were estimated as lymphocyte count times CD3+ fraction times the clone's productive frequency. TCRdb mirrors the immuneACCESS table, restricted to in-frame sequences. Some clones are absent from its copies; in checked studies, under half trace to an unresolved V gene, and the reason for the others is unknown. The DNA was the basis for D and trimming; V, J and clone size are from that table. The sample table records 20,000 or so clones; 83% of these occur just once. The ten largest clones add up to about 2.2% of the sample.

The CDR3 has 16 amino acids, counting the end cysteine and phenylalanine. The entry retains the CDR3 DNA only, 48 bases that are in frame from base 1. V gives up 2 bases and J gives up 2 bases, and the segment between their germline ends measures 13 bases. From the germline V gene, CDR1 is SGHTA and CDR2 is FQGNSA. The sequence is built from TRBV7-2 and TRBJ1-5, with TRBD1 as a weak D call on 6 bases. The source material was blood, sampled at baseline. The sequence was obtained from a person between 25 and 79 years old with non-small cell lung cancer. The DNA sequence follows: TGTGCCAGCAGCTTATCTTCAGGGGACGGCAATCAGCCCCAGCATTTT. This translates into CASSLSSGDGNQPQHF.